These T cell receptor beta chains were read from a single sample in a study of blood T cell repertoires in COVID-19. Here immunoSEQ multiplex PCR was the method, and the copy in TCRdb shows in-frame clones only, minus some. The data show roughly 520,000 clones, approximately 87% seen once. The source material was PBMCs or T cells enriched from blood (not recorded which). The receptors stem from a woman in her thirties or forties who had recovered from COVID-19. Both conserved end residues are part of each CDR3. The order of the fields is D gene, V gene, CDR3 length, CDR3 protein. The D gene is left open where the match is weak.

.	TRBV3-1/TRBV3-2	14	CASSRGLTDEEQYF
.	TRBV11-2	15	CASSLEAGRAGGYTF
TRBD1	TRBV11-3	18	CASSLEGWWTGGDTEAFF
.	TRBV6-2/TRBV6-3	14	CASSRPGKYNEQFF
.	TRBV28	14	CASSGGVYNEKLFF
.	TRBV28	14	CASSYQGGGSPLHF
.	TRBV10-1	16	CASAGLVASSYNEQFF
.	TRBV5-1	15	CASSPQGSSYNEQFF
.	TRBV2	13	CASSEQSGNTIYF
.	TRBV6-5	15	CASSPYRVAGETQYF
TRBD1	TRBV5-1	13	CASSTGGSETQYF
TRBD1	TRBV2	15	CASSERTGKLHEQYF
TRBD2	TRBV27	15	CASSKLAGGPETQYF
TRBD2	TRBV18	19	CASSPLARTSGQGGNIQYF
TRBD1	TRBV5-1	18	CASNPGQGKVYGANVLTF
.	TRBV6-1	16	CASSEVPRLAKNIQYF
TRBD1	TRBV6-5	15	CASSYSAGGNQPQHF
.	TRBV15	14	CATSRGGANYGYTF
.	TRBV18	14	CASSPVEGGNTIYF
.	TRBV4-3	16	CASSQEIMGGEYGYTF
TRBD2	TRBV13	16	CASSSTGTSGKNEQFF
TRBD2	TRBV24-1	15	CATSGWREGQETQYF
TRBD1	TRBV6-6	15	CASTLPGGQGTEAFF
.	TRBV19	12	CATLDSTDTQYF
TRBD2	TRBV7-9	16	CASSFRTSGYTDTQYF
TRBD1	TRBV7-2	13	CASSFYRGNEQFF
.	TRBV9	12	CASSTPNSPLHF
.	TRBV6-1	12	CASSDGRNEQFF
.	TRBV19	15	CASRNAGKSNEKLFF
.	TRBV12-3/TRBV12-4	13	CASSLETDYEQYF
TRBD2	TRBV6-2/TRBV6-3	17	CASSYTPSGRAGETQYF
.	TRBV4-3	15	CASSQAVRDADEQFF
.	TRBV13	16	CASSPHRDTRSYGYTF
TRBD1	TRBV19	15	CASSIFPDRVGGYTF
TRBD1	TRBV7-9	16	CASSHSPGQGDNEQFF
TRBD1	TRBV3-1/TRBV3-2	12	CASSQDRDKLFF
.	TRBV19	14	CASSIQGSYTEAFF